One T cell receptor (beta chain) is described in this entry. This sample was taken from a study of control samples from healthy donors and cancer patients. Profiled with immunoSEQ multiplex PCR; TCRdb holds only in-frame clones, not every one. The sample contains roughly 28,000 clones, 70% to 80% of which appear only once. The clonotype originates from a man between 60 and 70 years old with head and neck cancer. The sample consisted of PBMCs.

CDR3: CASSTTGAETQYF. CDR3 DNA sequence: TGTGCCAGCAGTACGACAGGGGCCGAGACCCAGTACTTC. The chain has TRBV28 and TRBJ2-5; 8 nucleotides align to TRBD1. V lost 5 bases, J lost 5 bases, and 4 bases stayed unmatched. The CDR3 consists of 13 residues. The germline V gene encodes CDR1 MDHEN and CDR2 SYDVKM.